The sequence of this TCR beta chain was determined in a study of lymphopenia after photon versus proton radiotherapy. General study results and limits: Survival link was tested only in deceased patients; proton benefit remains a possibility.

The data were produced by immunoSEQ multiplex PCR, yet TCRdb's version contains in-frame clones alone and is incomplete. Here the sample spans approximately 91,000 clones, over 70% being singletons. The CDR3 runs to 13 residues. Trimming pared 4 bases from V and 4 bases from J, leaving 9 bases between. Germline-derived CDR1 and CDR2 are SGHRS and YFSETQ. Of note for this clone: Its specificity is not known.

The sequenced sample was peripheral blood, obtained from a patient treated with proton-based radiotherapy. The chain recombines TRBV5-1 with TRBJ2-1, with D possibly TRBD2 on 5 matching bases. This clonotype was sampled from a man aged 55 to 70 with pancreatic cancer. This chain's CDR3 is CASSPGLYNEQFF. CDR3 nucleotide sequence: TGCGCCAGCAGCCCAGGACTTTACAATGAGCAGTTCTTC.